The clone carrying this T cell receptor (beta chain) was seen a few times. The antigen is unknown. Healthy Finnish infants undergoing corrective surgery for congenital heart defects were the donors. Half of the eight donors gave about 0.45-1 mL blood during surgery. Genomic DNA was extracted from every available blood leukocyte. V was pared by 6 bases and J by 5 bases, with 11 bases between. The CDR3 totals 13 residues. Germline loops: CDR1 SGHTA, CDR2 FQGNSA. The data were obtained in a study of human thymus T cells. Regarding the study as a whole: Thymic and blood repertoires seemed to favor certain V and J genes.

Some clones are missing from TCRdb's copy, which holds only in-frame ones; the method was immunoSEQ multiplex PCR. Of tens of thousands of clones in the sample, more than 85% were seen once. This sequence was found in a girl under three years old with a congenital heart defect but otherwise immunologically healthy. V and J are TRBV7-2 and TRBJ1-5; D uncertain. The sample comprised blood. The CDR3 DNA is TGTGCCAGCAGATCAAATGGAGATCAGCCCCAGCATTTT. Protein product: CASRSNGDQPQHF.